The source of this T cell receptor beta chain is a study of T-cell memory formation after mild COVID-19. After 5'RACE with constant-segment primers, TCR alpha and TCR beta cDNA libraries carrying sample barcodes and UMIs were obtained. TCRdb recomputed calls from the 5' RACE reads with MiXCR, one row per CDR3 protein. This sample yields about 610,000 distinct CDR3 sequences, of which 17% are seen a single time; less than 10% belongs to the top ten. This CDR3 has 13 residues. Looked up from germline, CDR1 is SGHRS and CDR2 is YFSETQ. Trimming stripped 4 bases from V and 6 bases from J, with 13 bases between. Notes on the study in general: SARS-CoV-2 specificity was not confirmed for second-wave clones peaking on day 37.

With regard to this clonotype: The antigen remains unidentified.

This TCR was recovered from an adult woman who had mild COVID-19 (a few samples of this study predate the infection). Cell type and time point are not known. The chain is built from TRBV5-1 and TRBJ1-2, with D perhaps TRBD1 (6 bases). The sequenced sample was PBMCs or a T cell subset sorted from them (not recorded which). CDR3 in amino acids: CASSPQGRDGYTF. DNA for the CDR3: TGCGCCAGCAGCCCACAGGGCAGGGATGGCTACACCTTC. Drawing the rest from reference TRBV5-1 and TRBJ1-2, the complete variable domain is KAGVTQTPRYLIKTRGQQVTLSCSPISGHRSVSWYQQTPGQGLQFLFEYFSETQRNKGNFPGRFSGRQFSNSRSEMNVSTLELGDSALYLCASSPQGRDGYTFGSGTRLTVV.